These 5 T cell receptor beta chains were all obtained from the same sample, sequenced in a study of siplizumab effects on memory and regulatory T cells. Sequencing was performed with immunoSEQ multiplex PCR; in TCRdb, only in-frame clones are kept and a portion is missing. Of tens of thousands of clones listed, more than 75% are singletons. Sequencing was carried out using naive CD8+ T cells sorted from blood. The receptors here all came from a human donor in good health.

As regards this clone: One end of the junction varies from germline; a read error may be responsible. The V call is TRBV11-3, the J call TRBJ1-1, with D possibly matching TRBD1 (6 bases). Germline V gene data show CDR1 as SGHNT and CDR2 as YENEEA. The CDR3 has 14 residues. In DNA, the CDR3 is TGTGCCAGCAGCTCCTTTAATCGACAGGACCCATCTCCCTTT. Translation gives CASSSFNRQDPSPF.

V and J are TRBV27 and TRBJ1-6; D gene uncertain. The V gene lost 5 bases and the J gene lost 5 bases, with 4 bases spanning the gap. CDR1 is MNHEY and CDR2 is SMNVEV in the germline V gene (reference sequence). The CDR3 is 12 amino acids. The CDR3 nucleotides are TGTGCCAGCAGTCCAAATAATTCACCCCTCCACTTT. Translated, it gives CASSPNNSPLHF.

This clone has just one count. CDR3 sequence: CASSLEASGGTDTQYF. The CDR3 DNA sequence: TGTGCCAGCAGCTTAGAGGCTAGCGGGGGAACAGATACGCAGTATTTT. The chain employs TRBV11-2 and TRBJ2-3; 10 bases agree with TRBD2. CDR1 and CDR2 from the germline V gene are SGHAT and FQNNGV. The CDR3 consists of 16 residues. Trimming removed 0 bases from V and 3 bases from J; junction bases left unmatched: 3.

The chain employs TRBV25-1 and TRBJ2-7; D is undetermined. Looked up from germline, CDR1 is MGHDK and CDR2 is SYGVNS. V was cut by 0 bases and J by 7 bases, with 10 bases left in between. The CDR3 length is 13 residues. This CDR3 reads CASSEYVGREQYF. DNA of the CDR3: TGTGCCAGCAGTGAATACGTGGGTCGGGAGCAGTACTTC.

The V call is TRBV4-1, the J call TRBJ1-1; D ambiguous. Trimming removed 1 base at V and 6 bases at J, with 12 bases between. The CDR3 has 14 amino acids. Germline values: CDR1 MGHRA, CDR2 YSYEKL. The CDR3 coding sequence is TGCGCCAGCAGCCAAGTAGATTTCGTACCTGAAGCTTTCTTT. Its translation is CASSQVDFVPEAFF.